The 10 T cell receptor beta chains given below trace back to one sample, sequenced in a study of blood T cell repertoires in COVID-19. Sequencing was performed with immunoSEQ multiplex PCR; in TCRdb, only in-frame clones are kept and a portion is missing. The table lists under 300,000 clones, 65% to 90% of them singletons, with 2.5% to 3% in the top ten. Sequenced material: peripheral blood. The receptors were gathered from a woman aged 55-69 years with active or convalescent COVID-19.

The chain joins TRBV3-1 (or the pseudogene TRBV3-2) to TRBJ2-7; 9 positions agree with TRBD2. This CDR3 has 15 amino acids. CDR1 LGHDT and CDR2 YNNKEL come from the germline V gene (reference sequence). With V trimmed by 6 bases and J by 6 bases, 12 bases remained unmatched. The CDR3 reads CASSDSGGPWSEQYF. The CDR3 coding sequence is TGTGCCAGCAGTGATAGCGGGGGCCCTTGGAGCGAGCAGTACTTC.

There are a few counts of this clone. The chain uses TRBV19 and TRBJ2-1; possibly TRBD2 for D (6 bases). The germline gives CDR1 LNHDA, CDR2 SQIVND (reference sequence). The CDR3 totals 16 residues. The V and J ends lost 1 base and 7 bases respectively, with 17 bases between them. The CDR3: CASSIGGGARRNEQFF. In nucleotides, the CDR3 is TGTGCCAGTAGTATAGGGGGCGGGGCAAGACGAAATGAGCAGTTCTTC. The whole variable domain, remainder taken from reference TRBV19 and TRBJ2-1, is DGGITQSPKYLFRKEGQNVTLSCEQNLNHDAMYWYRQDPGQGLRLIYYSQIVNDFQKGDIAEGYSVSREKKESFPLTVTSAQKNPTAFYLCASSIGGGARRNEQFFGPGTRLTVL.

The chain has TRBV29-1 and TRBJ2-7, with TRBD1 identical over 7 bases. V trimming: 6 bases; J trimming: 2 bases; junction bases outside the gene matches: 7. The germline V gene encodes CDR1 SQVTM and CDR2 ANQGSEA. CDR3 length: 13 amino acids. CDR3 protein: CSVPGQTTYEQYF. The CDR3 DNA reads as TGCAGCGTGCCGGGACAGACGACCTACGAGCAGTACTTC.

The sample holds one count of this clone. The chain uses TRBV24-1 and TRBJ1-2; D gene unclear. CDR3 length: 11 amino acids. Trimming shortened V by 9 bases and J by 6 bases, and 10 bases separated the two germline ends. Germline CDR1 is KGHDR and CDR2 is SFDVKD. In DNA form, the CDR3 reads TGTGCCACCGGAGGGAACGATGGCTACACCTTC. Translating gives CATGGNDGYTF.

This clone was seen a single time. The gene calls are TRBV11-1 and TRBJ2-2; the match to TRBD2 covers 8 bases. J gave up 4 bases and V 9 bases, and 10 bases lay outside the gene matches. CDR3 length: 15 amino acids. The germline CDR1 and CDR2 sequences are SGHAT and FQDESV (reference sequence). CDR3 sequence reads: CASNSGGAVTGELFF. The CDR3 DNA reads TGTGCCAGTAACTCCGGGGGGGCCGTCACCGGGGAGCTGTTTTTT.

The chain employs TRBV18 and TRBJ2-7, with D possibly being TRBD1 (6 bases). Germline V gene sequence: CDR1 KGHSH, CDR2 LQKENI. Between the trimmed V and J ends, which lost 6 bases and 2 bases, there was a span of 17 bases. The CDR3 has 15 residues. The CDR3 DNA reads TGTGCCAGCTCCCCCGGTGGCAGGGGTGCCTACGAGCAGTACTTC. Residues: CASSPGGRGAYEQYF.

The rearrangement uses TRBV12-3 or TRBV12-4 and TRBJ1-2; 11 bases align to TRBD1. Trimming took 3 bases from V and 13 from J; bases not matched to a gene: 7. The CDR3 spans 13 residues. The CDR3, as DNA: TGTGCCAGCAGTTTGCGGGACAGGGGGGCTGGCACCTTC. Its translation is CASSLRDRGAGTF.

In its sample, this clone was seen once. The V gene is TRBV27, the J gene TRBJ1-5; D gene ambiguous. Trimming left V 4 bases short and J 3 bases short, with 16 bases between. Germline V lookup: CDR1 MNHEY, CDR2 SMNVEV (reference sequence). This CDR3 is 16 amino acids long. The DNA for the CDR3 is TGTGCCAGCAGTTCCACAGCTATTACCTTCAATCAGCCCCAGCATTTT. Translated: CASSSTAITFNQPQHF.

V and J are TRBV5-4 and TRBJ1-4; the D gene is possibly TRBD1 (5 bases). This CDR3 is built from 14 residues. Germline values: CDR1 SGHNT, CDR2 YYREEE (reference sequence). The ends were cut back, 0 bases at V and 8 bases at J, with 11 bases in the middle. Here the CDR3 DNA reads TGTGCCAGCAGCTTGGGGCAGGGAAGGGAAAAACTGTTTTTT. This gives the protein CASSLGQGREKLFF.

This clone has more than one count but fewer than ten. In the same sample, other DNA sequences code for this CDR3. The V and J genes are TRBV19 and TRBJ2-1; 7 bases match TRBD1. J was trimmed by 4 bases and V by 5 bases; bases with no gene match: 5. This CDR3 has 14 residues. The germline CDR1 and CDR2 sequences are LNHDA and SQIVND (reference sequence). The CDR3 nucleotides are TGTGCCAGTAGTCCGGGACAGACTTACAATGAGCAGTTCTTC. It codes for CASSPGQTYNEQFF.